The present TCR beta chain was sequenced within a study of regulatory T cells in long-lasting Graves disease. This CDR3 is built from 14 residues. The V gene lost 2 bases and the J gene lost 5 bases, with 13 bases spanning the gap. Germline V gene lookup returns CDR1 SGHTA and CDR2 FQGNSA. Arm-PCR of CDR3 regions and iRepertoire HTBI primers were used to build TCR beta libraries. Each CDR3 protein is one row after TCRdb ran MiXCR on the multiplex PCR reads. This sample carries roughly 700,000 distinct CDR3 sequences, about 30% of them seen once, and the ten largest clones take roughly 46%. Stated time point: persistent/refractory GD, antithyroid drugs over 5 years with positive TRAb. RNA from PBMCs was the source of the TCR library.

The sequences come from peripheral blood mononuclear cells (PBMCs), collected when the disease was refractory, from a patient treated with antithyroid drugs. J is TRBJ2-7 and V is TRBV7-2; D might be TRBD1 or TRBD2, each matching 6 bases. This receptor was obtained from a female donor with Graves disease. This CDR3 is CASSLSNREDEQYF. CDR3 coding DNA: TGTGCCAGCAGCTTATCTAACAGGGAGGACGAGCAGTACTTC.